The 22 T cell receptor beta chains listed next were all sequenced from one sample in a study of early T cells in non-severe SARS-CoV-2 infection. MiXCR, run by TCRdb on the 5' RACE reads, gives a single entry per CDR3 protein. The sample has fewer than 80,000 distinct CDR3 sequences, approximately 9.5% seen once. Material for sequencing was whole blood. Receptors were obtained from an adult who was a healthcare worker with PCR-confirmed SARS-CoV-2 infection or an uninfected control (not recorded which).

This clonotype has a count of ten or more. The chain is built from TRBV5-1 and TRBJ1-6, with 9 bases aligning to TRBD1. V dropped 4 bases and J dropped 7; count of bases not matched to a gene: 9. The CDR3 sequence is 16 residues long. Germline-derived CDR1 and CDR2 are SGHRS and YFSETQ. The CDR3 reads CASSRTGQGRNSPLHF. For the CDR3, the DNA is TGCGCCAGCAGCCGGACGGGACAGGGAAGAAATTCACCCCTCCACTTT.

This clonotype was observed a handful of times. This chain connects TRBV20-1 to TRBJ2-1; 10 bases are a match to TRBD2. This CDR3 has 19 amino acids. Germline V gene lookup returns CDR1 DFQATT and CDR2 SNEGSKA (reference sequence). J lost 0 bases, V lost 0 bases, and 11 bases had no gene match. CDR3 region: CSARDPGASGRSSYNEQFF. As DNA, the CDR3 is TGCAGTGCTAGAGATCCGGGCGCTAGCGGGAGAAGCTCCTACAATGAGCAGTTCTTC.

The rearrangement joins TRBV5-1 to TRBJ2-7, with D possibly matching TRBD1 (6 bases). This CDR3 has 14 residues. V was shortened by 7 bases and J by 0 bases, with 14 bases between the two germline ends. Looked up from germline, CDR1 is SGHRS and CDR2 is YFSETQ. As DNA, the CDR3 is TGCGCCAGCTACTGGACAGACCACTCCTACGAGCAGTACTTC. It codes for CASYWTDHSYEQYF.

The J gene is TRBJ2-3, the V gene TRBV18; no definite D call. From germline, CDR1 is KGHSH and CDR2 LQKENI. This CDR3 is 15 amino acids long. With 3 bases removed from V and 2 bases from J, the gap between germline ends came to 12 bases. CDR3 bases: TGTGCCAGCTCACCCAGAGAGGTACTCACAGATACGCAGTATTTT. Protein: CASSPREVLTDTQYF.

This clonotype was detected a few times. The CDR3 loop is CATRIIWQGNSPLHF. The CDR3 DNA reads as TGTGCCACCCGTATAATTTGGCAGGGGAACTCACCCCTCCACTTT. The chain carries TRBV24-1 and TRBJ1-6; a possible D gene is TRBD1 (6 bases). V lost 9 bases to trimming and J lost 10 bases, with 21 bases between them. The CDR3 is 15 amino acids. Germline V CDR1 and CDR2: KGHDR, SFDVKD.

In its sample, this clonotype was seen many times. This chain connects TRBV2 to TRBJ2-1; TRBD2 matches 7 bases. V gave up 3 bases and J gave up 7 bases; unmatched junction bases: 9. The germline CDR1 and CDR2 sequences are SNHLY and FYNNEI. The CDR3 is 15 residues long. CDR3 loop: CASSDTGGSNNEQFF. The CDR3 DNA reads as TGTGCCAGCAGTGATACGGGCGGGAGTAATAATGAGCAGTTCTTC.

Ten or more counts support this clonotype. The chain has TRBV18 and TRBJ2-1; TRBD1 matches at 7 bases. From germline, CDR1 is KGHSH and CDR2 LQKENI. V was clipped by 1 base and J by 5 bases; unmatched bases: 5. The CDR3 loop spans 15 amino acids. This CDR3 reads CASSPRGQADNEQFF. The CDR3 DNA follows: TGTGCCAGCTCACCACGAGGACAGGCCGACAATGAGCAGTTCTTC. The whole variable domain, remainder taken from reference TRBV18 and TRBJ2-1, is NAGVMQNPRHLVRRRGQEARLRCSPMKGHSHVYWYRQLPEEGLKFMVYLQKENIIDESGMPKERFSAEFPKEGPSILRIQQVVRGDSAAYFCASSPRGQADNEQFFGPGTRLTVL.

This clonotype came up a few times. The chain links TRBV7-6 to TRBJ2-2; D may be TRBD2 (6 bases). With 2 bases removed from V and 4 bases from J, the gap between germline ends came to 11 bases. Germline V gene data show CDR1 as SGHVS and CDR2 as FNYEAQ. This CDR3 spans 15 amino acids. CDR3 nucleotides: TGTGCCAGCAGCTTATCCGGCGGGACCACCGGGGAGCTGTTTTTT. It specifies CASSLSGGTTGELFF.

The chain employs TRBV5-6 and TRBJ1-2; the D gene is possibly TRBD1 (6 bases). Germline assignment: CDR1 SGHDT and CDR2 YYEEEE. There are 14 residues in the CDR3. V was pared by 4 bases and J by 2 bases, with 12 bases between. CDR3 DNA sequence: TGTGCCAGCAGCCCTCTCGGGGGCAACTATGGCTACACCTTC. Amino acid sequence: CASSPLGGNYGYTF.

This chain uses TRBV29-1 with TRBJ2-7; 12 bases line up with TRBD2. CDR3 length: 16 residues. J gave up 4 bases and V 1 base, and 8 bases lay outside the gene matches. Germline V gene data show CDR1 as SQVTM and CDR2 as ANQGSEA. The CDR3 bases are TGCAGCGTTGAAGTAGGGCCACTAGCGGGAGGATACGAGCAGTACTTC. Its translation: CSVEVGPLAGGYEQYF.

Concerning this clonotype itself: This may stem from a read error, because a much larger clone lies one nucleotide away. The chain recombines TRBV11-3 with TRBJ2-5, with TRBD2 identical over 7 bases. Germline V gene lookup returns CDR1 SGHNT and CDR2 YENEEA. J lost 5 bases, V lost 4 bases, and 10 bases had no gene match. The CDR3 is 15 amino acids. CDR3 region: CASSSGLVRKETQYF. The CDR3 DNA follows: TGTGCCAGCAGCTCCGGACTAGTGAGGAAGGAGACCCAGTACTTC. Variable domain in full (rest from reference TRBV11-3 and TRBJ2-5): EAGVVQSPRYKIIEKKQPVAFWCNPISGHNTLYWYLQNLGQGPELLIRYENEEAVDDSQLPKDRFSAERLKGVDSTLKIQPAELGDSAVYLCASSSGLVRKETQYFGPGTRLLVL.

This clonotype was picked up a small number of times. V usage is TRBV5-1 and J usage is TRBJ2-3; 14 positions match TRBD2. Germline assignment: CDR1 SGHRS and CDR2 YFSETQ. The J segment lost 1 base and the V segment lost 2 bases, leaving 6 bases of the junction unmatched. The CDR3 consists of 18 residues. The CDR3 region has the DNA TGCGCCAGCAGCTTATTCGGACTAGCGGGAGGAGGCACAGATACGCAGTATTTT. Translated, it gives CASSLFGLAGGGTDTQYF.

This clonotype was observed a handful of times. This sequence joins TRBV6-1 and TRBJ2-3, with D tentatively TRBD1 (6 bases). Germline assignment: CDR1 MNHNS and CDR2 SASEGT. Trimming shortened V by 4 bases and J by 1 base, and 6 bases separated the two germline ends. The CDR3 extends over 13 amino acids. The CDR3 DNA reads TGTGCCAGCAGTGGGACAGGCACAGATACGCAGTATTTT. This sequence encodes CASSGTGTDTQYF.

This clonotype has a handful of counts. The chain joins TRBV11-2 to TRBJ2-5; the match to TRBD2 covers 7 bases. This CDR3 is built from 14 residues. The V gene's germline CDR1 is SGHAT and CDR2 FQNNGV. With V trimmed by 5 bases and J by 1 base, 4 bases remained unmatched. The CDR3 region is CASSPGTIQETQYF. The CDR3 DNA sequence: TGTGCCAGCAGCCCCGGGACTATCCAAGAGACCCAGTACTTC.

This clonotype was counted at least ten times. The CDR3 region has the DNA TGTGCCAGCAGCCCGGGGCCAGAAAACATTCAGTACTTC. It encodes CASSPGPENIQYF. The chain couples TRBV13 to TRBJ2-4; D could derive from TRBD1 or TRBD2 (5 bases each). Germline lookup yields CDR1 PRHDT and CDR2 FYEKMQ (reference sequence). V lost 5 bases, J lost 5 bases, and 10 bases lay in between. This CDR3 contains 13 residues. The variable domain in full, completed from reference TRBV13 and TRBJ2-4, reads AAGVIQSPRHLIKEKRETATLKCYPIPRHDTVYWYQQGPGQDPQFLISFYEKMQSDKGSIPDRFSAQQFSDYHSELNMSSLELGDSALYFCASSPGPENIQYFGAGTRLSVL.

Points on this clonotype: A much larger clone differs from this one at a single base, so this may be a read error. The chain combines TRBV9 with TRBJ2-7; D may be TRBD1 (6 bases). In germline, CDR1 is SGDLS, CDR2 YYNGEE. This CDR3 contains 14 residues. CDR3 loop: CSSPLRDIVNEQYF. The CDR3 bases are TGTTCCAGTCCACTCCGGGACATAGTCAACGAGCAGTACTTC.

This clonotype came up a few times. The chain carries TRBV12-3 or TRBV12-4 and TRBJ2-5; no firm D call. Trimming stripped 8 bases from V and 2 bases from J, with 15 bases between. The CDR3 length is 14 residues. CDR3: CASGSRTTQETQYF. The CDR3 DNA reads TGTGCCAGCGGTAGCCGGACGACACAAGAGACCCAGTACTTC.

CDR3 coding DNA: TGTGCCACCAGTGCGGACGGAGGCACCGGGGAGCTGTTTTTT. This sequence encodes CATSADGGTGELFF. This chain joins TRBV24-1 and TRBJ2-2, with a weak D call TRBD2 (5 bases). With 5 bases removed from V and 4 bases from J, the gap between germline ends came to 10 bases. Germline V lookup: CDR1 KGHDR, CDR2 SFDVKD. This CDR3 has 14 residues.

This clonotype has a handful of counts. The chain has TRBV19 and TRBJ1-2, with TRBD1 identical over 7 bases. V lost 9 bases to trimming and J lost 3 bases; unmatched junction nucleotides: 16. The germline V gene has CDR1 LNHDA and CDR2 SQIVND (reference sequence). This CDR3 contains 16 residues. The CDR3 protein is CASSDPTPTGDYGYTF. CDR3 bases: TGTGCCAGCTCCGATCCGACACCTACAGGGGACTATGGCTACACCTTC.

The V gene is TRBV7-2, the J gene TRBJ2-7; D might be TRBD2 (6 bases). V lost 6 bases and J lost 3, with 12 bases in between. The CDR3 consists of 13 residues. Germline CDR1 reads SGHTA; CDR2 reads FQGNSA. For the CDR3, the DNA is TGTGCCAGCAGTTATGCTAGCGTCTACGAGCAGTACTTC. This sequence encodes CASSYASVYEQYF.

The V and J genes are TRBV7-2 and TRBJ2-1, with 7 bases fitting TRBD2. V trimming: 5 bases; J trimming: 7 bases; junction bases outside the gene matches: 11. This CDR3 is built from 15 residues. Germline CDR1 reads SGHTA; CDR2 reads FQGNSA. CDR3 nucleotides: TGTGCCAGCAGCGCGGGGGTAGCACCTGGTAATGAGCAGTTCTTC. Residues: CASSAGVAPGNEQFF.

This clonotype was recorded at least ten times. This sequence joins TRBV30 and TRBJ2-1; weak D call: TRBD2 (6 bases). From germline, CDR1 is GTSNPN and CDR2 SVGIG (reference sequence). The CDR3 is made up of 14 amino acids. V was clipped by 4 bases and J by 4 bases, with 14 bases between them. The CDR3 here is CAWNRDLGYNEQFF. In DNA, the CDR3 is TGTGCCTGGAACCGGGACTTGGGTTACAATGAGCAGTTCTTC.